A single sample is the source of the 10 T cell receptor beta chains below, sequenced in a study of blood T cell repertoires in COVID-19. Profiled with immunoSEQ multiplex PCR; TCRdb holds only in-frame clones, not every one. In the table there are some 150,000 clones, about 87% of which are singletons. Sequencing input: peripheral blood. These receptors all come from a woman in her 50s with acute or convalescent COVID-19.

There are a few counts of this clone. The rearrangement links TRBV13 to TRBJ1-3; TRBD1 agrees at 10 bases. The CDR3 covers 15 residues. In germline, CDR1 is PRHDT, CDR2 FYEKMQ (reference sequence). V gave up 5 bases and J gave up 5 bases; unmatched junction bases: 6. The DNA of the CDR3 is TGTGCCAGCAGCGAGTTGGGACAGGGGAGAAACACCATATATTTT. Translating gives CASSELGQGRNTIYF.

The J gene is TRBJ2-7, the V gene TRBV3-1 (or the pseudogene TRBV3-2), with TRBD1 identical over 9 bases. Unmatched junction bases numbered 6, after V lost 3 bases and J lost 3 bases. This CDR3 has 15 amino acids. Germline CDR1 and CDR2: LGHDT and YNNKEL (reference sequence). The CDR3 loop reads CASSQEQGAGYEQYF. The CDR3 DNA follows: TGTGCCAGCAGCCAGGAACAGGGGGCGGGCTACGAGCAGTACTTC.

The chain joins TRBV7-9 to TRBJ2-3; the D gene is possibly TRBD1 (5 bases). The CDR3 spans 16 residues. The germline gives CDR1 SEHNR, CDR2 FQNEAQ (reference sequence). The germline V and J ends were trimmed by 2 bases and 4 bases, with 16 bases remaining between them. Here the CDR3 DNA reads TGTGCCAGCAGCTTATCTAGGGGCAGCCGGGCAGATACGCAGTATTTT. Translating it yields CASSLSRGSRADTQYF.

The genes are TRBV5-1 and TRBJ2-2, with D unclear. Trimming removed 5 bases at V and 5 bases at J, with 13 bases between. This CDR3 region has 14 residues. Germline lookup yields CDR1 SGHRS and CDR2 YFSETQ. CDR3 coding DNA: TGCGCCAGCAGTCGAGATGGAGAGACCGGGGAGCTGTTTTTT. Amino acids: CASSRDGETGELFF.

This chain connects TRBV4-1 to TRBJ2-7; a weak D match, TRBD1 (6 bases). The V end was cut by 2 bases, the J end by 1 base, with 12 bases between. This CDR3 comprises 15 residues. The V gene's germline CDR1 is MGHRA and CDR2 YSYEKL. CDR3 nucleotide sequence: TGCGCCAGCAGCCAAAATTCCGGACAGTCCTACGAGCAGTACTTC. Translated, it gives CASSQNSGQSYEQYF.

The CDR3 is CASSPAPRARRNNEQFF. For the CDR3, the DNA is TGTGCCAGCTCACCCGCTCCCCGGGCCAGGAGGAACAATGAGCAGTTCTTC. V usage is TRBV18 and J usage is TRBJ2-1; a possible D gene is TRBD2 (5 bases). The CDR3 has 17 residues. CDR1 and CDR2 from the germline V gene are KGHSH and LQKENI. Trimming removed 3 bases at V and 5 bases at J, with 20 bases between.

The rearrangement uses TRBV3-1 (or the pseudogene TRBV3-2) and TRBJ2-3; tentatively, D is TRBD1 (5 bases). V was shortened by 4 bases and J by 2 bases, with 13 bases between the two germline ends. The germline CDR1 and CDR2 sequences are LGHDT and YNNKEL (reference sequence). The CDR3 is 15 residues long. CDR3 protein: CASSPSGLYTDTQYF. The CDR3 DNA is TGTGCCAGCAGCCCTTCAGGGCTATACACAGATACGCAGTATTTT.

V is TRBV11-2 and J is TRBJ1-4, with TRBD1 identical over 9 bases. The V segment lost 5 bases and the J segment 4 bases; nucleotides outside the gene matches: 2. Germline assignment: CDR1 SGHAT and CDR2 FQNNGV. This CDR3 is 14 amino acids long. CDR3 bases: TGTGCCAGCAGCCCGGGACAGGGTAATGAAAAACTGTTTTTT. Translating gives CASSPGQGNEKLFF.

CDR3 sequence: CASSYLNRVYGELFF. DNA of the CDR3: TGTGCCAGCAGTTACTTGAACAGGGTCTACGGGGAGCTGTTTTTT. The V and J genes are TRBV6-5 and TRBJ2-2, with a possible D match to TRBD1 (6 bases). Germline V gene data show CDR1 as MNHEY and CDR2 as SVGAGI. The CDR3 is made up of 15 amino acids. The V and J ends lost 1 base and 7 bases respectively, with 13 bases between them.

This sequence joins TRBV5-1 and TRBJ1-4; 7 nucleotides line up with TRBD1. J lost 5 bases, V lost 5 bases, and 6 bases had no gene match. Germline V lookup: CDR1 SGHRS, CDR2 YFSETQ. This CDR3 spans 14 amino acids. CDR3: CASSWGQPNEKLFF. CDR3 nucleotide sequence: TGCGCCAGCAGTTGGGGACAGCCCAATGAAAAACTGTTTTTT.